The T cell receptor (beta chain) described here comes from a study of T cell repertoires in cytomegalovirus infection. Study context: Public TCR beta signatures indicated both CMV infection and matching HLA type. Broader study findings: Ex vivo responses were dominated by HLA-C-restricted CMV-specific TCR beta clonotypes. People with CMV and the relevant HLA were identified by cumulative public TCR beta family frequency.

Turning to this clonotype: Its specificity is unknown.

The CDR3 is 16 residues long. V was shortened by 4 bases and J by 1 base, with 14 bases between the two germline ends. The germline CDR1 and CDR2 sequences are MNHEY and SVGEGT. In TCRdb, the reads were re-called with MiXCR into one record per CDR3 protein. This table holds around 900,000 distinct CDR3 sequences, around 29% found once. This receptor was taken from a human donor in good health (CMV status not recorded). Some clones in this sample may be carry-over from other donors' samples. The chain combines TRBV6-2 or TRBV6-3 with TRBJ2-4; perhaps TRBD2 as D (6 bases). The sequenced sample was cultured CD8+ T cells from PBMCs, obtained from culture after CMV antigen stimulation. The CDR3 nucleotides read TGTGCCAGCAGTTTTGACGCGAGCGGGGCCAAAAACATTCAGTACTTC. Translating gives CASSFDASGAKNIQYF.